This T cell receptor (beta chain) was observed in a study of beta chain features in type 1 diabetes. Background on the study: There were around 110 million sorted cells examined across all samples.

This clone was picked up a small number of times. From germline, CDR1 is SGHDT and CDR2 YYEEEE. The CDR3 has 13 amino acids. The ends were cut back, 4 bases at V and 0 bases at J, with 7 bases in the middle. Expressed TCRB transcripts were sequenced, since all the RNA that had been isolated was reverse transcribed. Repertoires were generated with immunoSEQ multiplex PCR, while TCRdb's copy carries only in-frame clones and drops some. Of under 550,000 clones in the sample, about an eighth are singletons; the top ten hold 0.046%. Sorted CD4+ subsets: naive, central memory, regulatory, stem cell-like memory (CD45RO/CCR7/CD25/CD127/CD95/CD27 panel). Sort purity for all populations was recorded as exceeding 98%.

Material: naive CD4+ T cells from blood. The V and J genes are TRBV5-6 and TRBJ1-1; D call uncertain. The sequence derives from a woman in her late teens or twenties in good health. CDR3 in amino acids: CASSRWLNTEAFF. For the CDR3, the DNA is TGTGCCAGCAGCCGCTGGTTGAACACTGAAGCTTTCTTT.